This T cell receptor (beta chain) is from a study of shared clonotypes between healthy human individuals. Study at large: The cohort comprised a couple of women and a few men. Their ages spanned 18 to 49 years.

The naive CD8 population came from CD45RO-negative cells selected for CCR7, without terminally differentiated effector memory CD45RA+ cells. All donors were healthy HIV-negative adults lacking recent acute infections or vaccinations. In the authors' methods: ImmunoSEQ supplied junction-only sequences lacking quality scores, so filtering was different. Clones were read by immunoSEQ multiplex PCR, and TCRdb kept only the in-frame ones, dropping some. Clone size and the V and J calls come from that table; the DNA yielded D and trimming. The data show hundreds of thousands of clones, around 96% seen once. The CDR3 has 15 residues. Trimming stripped 3 bases from V and 1 base from J, with 13 bases between. Germline V gene data show CDR1 as SNHLY and CDR2 as FYNNEI.

This receptor was identified in a woman under 40 in good health. Material for sequencing was naive CD8+ T cells sorted from blood. The chain couples TRBV2 to TRBJ2-7; D possibly corresponds to TRBD2 (6 bases). The CDR3 loop is CASSDPPSASYEQYF. The CDR3 region has the DNA TGTGCCAGCAGTGACCCCCCTAGCGCATCCTACGAGCAGTACTTC.